These 13 T cell receptor beta chains originate from one sample sequenced in a study of T cell responses to AZD1222 COVID-19 vaccine. Profiled with immunoSEQ multiplex PCR; TCRdb holds only in-frame clones, not every one. The top ten hold 3.5% to 4.5% of the sample, which has 100,000 to 150,000 clones, 88% seen once. The source material was peripheral blood, sampled on day 0 of AZD1222 vaccination. The receptors stem from an adult in good health.

The genes are TRBV3-1 (or the pseudogene TRBV3-2) and TRBJ2-1, with D possibly TRBD2 on 6 matching bases. Trimming took 3 bases from V and 3 from J, leaving 12 bases between them. Germline CDR1 and CDR2: LGHDT and YNNKEL (reference sequence). This CDR3 is 15 amino acids long. The CDR3 protein is CASSQGSGLYNEQFF. CDR3 DNA: TGTGCCAGCAGCCAGGGTTCGGGACTCTACAATGAGCAGTTCTTC.

This clone has a single count. This chain links TRBV27 with TRBJ2-7, with 9 nucleotides matching TRBD2. From germline, CDR1 is MNHEY and CDR2 SMNVEV (reference sequence). V shed 5 bases, J shed 5 bases, and the junction held 13 bases outside the gene matches. CDR3 length: 16 residues. The CDR3 DNA follows: TGTGCCAGCAGTCGGGGTGCAGCGGGAGGACCCCACGAGCAGTACTTC. It translates to CASSRGAAGGPHEQYF.

This clone appeared a single time. This chain joins TRBV7-3 and TRBJ1-6; 10 bases are shared with TRBD1. The CDR3 has 16 residues. Germline CDR1 is SGHTA and CDR2 is FQGTGA. J lost 7 bases, V lost 1 base, and 4 bases had no gene match. The CDR3 region is CASSLSRTGGNSPLHF. Written as DNA, the CDR3 is TGTGCCAGCAGCTTAAGCCGGACAGGGGGAAATTCACCCCTCCACTTT.

The rearrangement links TRBV3-1 (or the pseudogene TRBV3-2) to TRBJ1-1, with D perhaps matching TRBD1 (6 bases). Germline V gene lookup returns CDR1 LGHDT and CDR2 YNNKEL (reference sequence). The CDR3 sequence is 14 residues long. Trimming stripped 6 bases from V and 4 bases from J, with 15 bases between. The CDR3: CASRQTGLGTEAFF. DNA for the CDR3: TGTGCCAGCAGACAAACAGGGTTGGGCACTGAAGCTTTCTTT.

V and J are TRBV5-1 and TRBJ1-5; D is unresolved. The V gene's germline CDR1 is SGHRS and CDR2 YFSETQ. The CDR3 spans 15 residues. V was pared by 5 bases and J by 0 bases, with 12 bases between. The CDR3 nucleotides are TGCGCCAGCAGTTTTGAGAATCATAGCAATCAGCCCCAGCATTTT. This codes for CASSFENHSNQPQHF.

The V and J genes are TRBV28 and TRBJ2-7; 9 nucleotides align to TRBD2. From germline, CDR1 is MDHEN and CDR2 SYDVKM. The CDR3 covers 13 residues. With V trimmed by 5 bases and J by 4 bases, 3 bases remained unmatched. In DNA, the CDR3 is TGTGCCAGCAGTAGCGGGAGGAGTTACGAGCAGTACTTC. Translating it yields CASSSGRSYEQYF.

The chain is built from TRBV6-2 or TRBV6-3 and TRBJ1-2; D remains ambiguous. Germline V gives CDR1 MNHEY, CDR2 SVGEGT. Trimming cost V 5 bases and J 0 bases, with 4 bases left between them. The CDR3 consists of 12 residues. For the CDR3, the DNA is TGTGCCAGCAGTCCGTCTAACTATGGCTACACCTTC. Translated, it gives CASSPSNYGYTF.

The J gene is TRBJ1-5, the V gene TRBV10-2, with TRBD1 identical over 7 bases. Unmatched junction bases numbered 5, after V lost 5 bases and J lost 7 bases. The CDR3 covers 13 residues. Germline assignment: CDR1 WSHSY and CDR2 SAAADI. The CDR3 here is CASSLDRAQPQHF. CDR3 in DNA: TGCGCCAGCAGTCTCGACAGGGCCCAGCCCCAGCATTTT.

This clone was seen only once. The CDR3 DNA reads as TGTGCCAGCAGCCAGGCCTACGAGCAGTACTTC. It translates to CASSQAYEQYF. V is TRBV5-5 and J is TRBJ2-7; unclear D gene. V lost 4 bases and J lost 2, with 4 bases in between. The CDR3 consists of 11 residues. CDR1 is SGHKS and CDR2 is YYEKEE in the germline V gene (reference sequence).

This rearrangement joins TRBV15 to TRBJ2-1; 10 bases line up with TRBD2. The germline V gene has CDR1 LNHNV and CDR2 YYDKDF (reference sequence). The length of the CDR3 is 16 residues. The junction had 4 bases not matched to a gene; V was cut back by 3 bases and J by 2 bases. CDR3 bases: TGTGCCACCAGCAGCCCCGGGACTAGCGCCTACAATGAGCAGTTCTTC. This codes for CATSSPGTSAYNEQFF.

This clone was seen only once. V gene TRBV6-1 combines with J gene TRBJ2-2; no reliable D call. V shed 0 bases and J shed 3 bases, with 8 bases lying between them. Germline V gene sequence: CDR1 MNHNS, CDR2 SASEGT. The CDR3 has 15 amino acids. The CDR3 loop reads CASSEAQVYTGELFF. The CDR3 nucleotides read TGTGCCAGCAGTGAAGCGCAAGTATACACCGGGGAGCTGTTTTTT.

The chain links TRBV21-1 to TRBJ2-2; the table's TRBD1 call for D was not verified on the DNA. TRBV21-1 is termed a pseudogene. CDR3 size: 17 residues. CDR3: CASRSGPSNPNTGELFF. As DNA, the CDR3 is TGTGCCAGCAGGTCAGGGCCCTCCAACCCGAACACCGGGGAGCTGTTTTTT.

The chain couples TRBV21-1 to TRBJ2-7; the table assigns TRBD1, which was not confirmed against the DNA. TRBV21-1 is reported as a pseudogene. There are 13 residues in the CDR3. The CDR3 reads CASSKDISYEQYF. The CDR3 DNA is TGTGCCAGCAGCAAGGACATCTCCTACGAGCAGTACTTC.